Sequencing of this T cell receptor (beta chain) was carried out in a study of blood T cell repertoires in COVID-19. This CDR3 has 16 amino acids. Germline lookup yields CDR1 LNHDA and CDR2 SQIVND (reference sequence). The V and J ends lost 0 bases and 2 bases respectively, with 10 bases between them. The assay was immunoSEQ multiplex PCR, and TCRdb's table has in-frame clones only and misses some. The sample yields 250,000 to 300,000 clones, around 90% seen once. The chain joins TRBV19 to TRBJ2-2; no definite D call. The source is a woman aged 25 to 39 who had recovered from COVID-19. Sequencing was done on a sample of PBMCs or T cells enriched from blood (not recorded which). As DNA, the CDR3 is TGTGCCAGTAGTATAGAAATAGCTTTTAACACCGGGGAGCTGTTTTTT. This codes for CASSIEIAFNTGELFF. The variable domain in full, completed from reference TRBV19 and TRBJ2-2, reads DGGITQSPKYLFRKEGQNVTLSCEQNLNHDAMYWYRQDPGQGLRLIYYSQIVNDFQKGDIAEGYSVSREKKESFPLTVTSAQKNPTAFYLCASSIEIAFNTGELFFGEGSRLTVL.